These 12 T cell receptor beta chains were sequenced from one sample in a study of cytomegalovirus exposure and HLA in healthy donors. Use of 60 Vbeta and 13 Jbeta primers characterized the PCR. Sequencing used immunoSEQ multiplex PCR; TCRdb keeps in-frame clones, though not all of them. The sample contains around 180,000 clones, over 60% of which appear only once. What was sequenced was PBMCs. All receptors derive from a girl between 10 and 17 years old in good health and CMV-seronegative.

Here the CDR3 reads CASSLATGAKTEAFF. CDR3 sequence (DNA): TGTGCCAGTAGTCTGGCGACAGGGGCGAAGACTGAAGCTTTCTTT. The chain uses TRBV19 and TRBJ1-1; 8 positions match TRBD1. V was pared by 5 bases and J by 5 bases, with 10 bases of the junction left unmatched. The CDR3 totals 15 residues. The germline V gene encodes CDR1 LNHDA and CDR2 SQIVND (reference sequence). Based on the CDR3 plus reference TRBV19 and TRBJ1-1, the full variable domain is DGGITQSPKYLFRKEGQNVTLSCEQNLNHDAMYWYRQDPGQGLRLIYYSQIVNDFQKGDIAEGYSVSREKKESFPLTVTSAQKNPTAFYLCASSLATGAKTEAFFGQGTRLTVV.

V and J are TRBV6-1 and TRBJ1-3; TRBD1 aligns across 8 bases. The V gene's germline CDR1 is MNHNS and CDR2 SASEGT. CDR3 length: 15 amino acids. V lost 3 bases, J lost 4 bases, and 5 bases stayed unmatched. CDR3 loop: CASSDPTGAGNTIYF. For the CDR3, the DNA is TGTGCCAGCAGTGACCCGACAGGGGCCGGAAACACCATATATTTT.

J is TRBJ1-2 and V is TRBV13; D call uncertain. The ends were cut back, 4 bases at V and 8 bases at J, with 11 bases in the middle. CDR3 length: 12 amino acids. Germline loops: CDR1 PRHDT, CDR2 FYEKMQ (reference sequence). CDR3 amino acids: CASSSRSIGYTF. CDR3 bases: TGTGCCAGCAGCTCCCGGAGTATAGGCTACACCTTC. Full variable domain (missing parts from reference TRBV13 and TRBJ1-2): AAGVIQSPRHLIKEKRETATLKCYPIPRHDTVYWYQQGPGQDPQFLISFYEKMQSDKGSIPDRFSAQQFSDYHSELNMSSLELGDSALYFCASSSRSIGYTFGSGTRLTVV.

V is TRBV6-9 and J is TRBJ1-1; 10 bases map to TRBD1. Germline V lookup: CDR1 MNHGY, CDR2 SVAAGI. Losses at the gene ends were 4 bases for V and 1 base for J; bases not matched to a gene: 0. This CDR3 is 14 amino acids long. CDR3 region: CASSWTGGNTEAFF. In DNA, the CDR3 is TGTGCCAGCAGTTGGACAGGGGGGAACACTGAAGCTTTCTTT.

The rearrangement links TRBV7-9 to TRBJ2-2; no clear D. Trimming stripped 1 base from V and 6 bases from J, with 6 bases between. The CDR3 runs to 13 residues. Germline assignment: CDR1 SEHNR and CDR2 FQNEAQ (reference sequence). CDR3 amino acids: CASSLVGAGELFF. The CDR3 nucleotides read TGTGCCAGCAGCTTAGTTGGAGCCGGGGAGCTGTTTTTT.

The CDR3 bases are TGCGCCAGCAGCTCCTCGGGTAGCGGAACCTACGAGCAGTACTTC. As protein: CASSSSGSGTYEQYF. The chain combines TRBV5-1 with TRBJ2-7; the D gene is possibly TRBD2 (6 bases). Germline CDR1 SGHRS, CDR2 YFSETQ. V gave up 3 bases and J gave up 2 bases, with 15 bases separating them. The CDR3 contains 15 residues. The full variable domain, with the rest looked up from reference TRBV5-1 and TRBJ2-7, is KAGVTQTPRYLIKTRGQQVTLSCSPISGHRSVSWYQQTPGQGLQFLFEYFSETQRNKGNFPGRFSGRQFSNSRSEMNVSTLELGDSALYLCASSSSGSGTYEQYFGPGTRLTVT.

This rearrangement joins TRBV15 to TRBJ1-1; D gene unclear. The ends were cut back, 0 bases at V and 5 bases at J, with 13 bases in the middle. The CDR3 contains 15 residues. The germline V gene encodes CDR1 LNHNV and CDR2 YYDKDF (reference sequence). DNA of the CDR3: TGTGCCACCAGCAGAGAAGAGGGTGCTCGTACTGAAGCTTTCTTT. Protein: CATSREEGARTEAFF.

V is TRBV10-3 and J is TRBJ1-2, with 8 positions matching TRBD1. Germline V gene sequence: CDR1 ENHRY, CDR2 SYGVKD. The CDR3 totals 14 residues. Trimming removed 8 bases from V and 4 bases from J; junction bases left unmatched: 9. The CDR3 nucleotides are TGTGCCATCGGACAGACAGGGGACGCCTATGGCTACACCTTC. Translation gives CAIGQTGDAYGYTF.

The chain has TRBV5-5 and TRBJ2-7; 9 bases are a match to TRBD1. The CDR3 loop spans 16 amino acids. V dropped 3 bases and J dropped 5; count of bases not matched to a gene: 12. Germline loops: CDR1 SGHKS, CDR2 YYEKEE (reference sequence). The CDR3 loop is CASSYKPGQGTHEQYF. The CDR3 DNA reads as TGTGCCAGCAGCTACAAACCGGGACAGGGAACCCACGAGCAGTACTTC.

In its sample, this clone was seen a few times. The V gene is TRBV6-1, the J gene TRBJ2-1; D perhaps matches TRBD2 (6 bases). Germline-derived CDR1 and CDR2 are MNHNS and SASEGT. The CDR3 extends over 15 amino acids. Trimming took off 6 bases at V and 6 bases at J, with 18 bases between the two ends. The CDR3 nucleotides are TGTGCCAGCAGAGGGGAGGTAGGTTTGTCCAATGAGCAGTTCTTC. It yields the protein CASRGEVGLSNEQFF.

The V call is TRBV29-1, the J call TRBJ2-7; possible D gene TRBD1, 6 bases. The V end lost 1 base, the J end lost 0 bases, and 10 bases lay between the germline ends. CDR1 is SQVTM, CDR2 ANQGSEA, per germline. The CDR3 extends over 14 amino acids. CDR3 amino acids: CSVEVRGSSYEQYF. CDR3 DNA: TGCAGCGTTGAAGTCAGGGGAAGCTCCTACGAGCAGTACTTC.

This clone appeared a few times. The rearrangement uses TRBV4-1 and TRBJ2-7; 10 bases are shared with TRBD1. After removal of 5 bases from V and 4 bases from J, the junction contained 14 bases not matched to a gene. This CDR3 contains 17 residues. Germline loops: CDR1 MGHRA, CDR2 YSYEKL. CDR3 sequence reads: CASSWITGTGDLYEQYF. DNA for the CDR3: TGCGCCAGCAGCTGGATTACCGGGACAGGGGACTTATACGAGCAGTACTTC.